The rows below give T cell receptor beta chains drawn from one sample of a study of Graves' ophthalmopathy and Graves' hyperthyroidism. TCRdb re-analysed the multiplex PCR reads in MiXCR, keeping a single row per CDR3 protein. Found here are about 220,000 distinct CDR3 sequences, under 25% of them singletons; the top ten hold roughly 39%. Sequenced sample: peripheral blood. These receptors all come from a woman aged 50 to 65 with Graves' ophthalmopathy. Both conserved end residues are part of each CDR3. D genes are given only for firm matches. A clone size is listed for some rows: how often the clone was seen (once, few, many), or a class if it is expanded.

cdr3_aa	cdr3_nt	v_call	j_call	clone_size	d_call
CASSLYAGELFF	TGTGCCAGCAGTTTATATGCCGGGGAGCTGTTTTTT	TRBV12-3/TRBV12-4	TRBJ2-2	many	-
CASRNLDSQGLYF	TGTGCCAGCAGGAACTTGGACAGCCAAGGACTGTACTTC	TRBV6-1	TRBJ2-5	many	-
CASRSLTGNTIYF	TGTGCCAGCAGAAGTCTAACTGGAAACACCATATATTTT	TRBV6-5	TRBJ1-3	many	-
CASIRTGLAGELFF	TGTGCCAGCATTCGGACAGGGCTAGCCGGGGAGCTGTTTTTT	TRBV6-5	TRBJ2-2	many	TRBD1
CASSPASGPIISTDTQYF	TGTGCCAGCAGCCCCGCTAGCGGACCAATTATAAGCACAGATACGCAGTATTTT	TRBV11-2	TRBJ2-3	many	TRBD2
CASSLAPSGTGEQYF	TGTGCCAGCAGTTTAGCGCCTAGCGGGACAGGCGAGCAGTACTTC	TRBV12-3/TRBV12-4	TRBJ2-7	many	-
CASSRDREGNQPQHF	TGCGCCAGCAGCCGGGACAGGGAAGGCAATCAGCCCCAGCATTTT	TRBV4-1	TRBJ1-5	many	TRBD1
CASSETTGKFTEAFF	TGTGCCAGCAGCGAAACGACAGGGAAATTCACTGAAGCTTTCTTT	TRBV9	TRBJ1-1	many	TRBD1
CAIGNTGGAEPQHF	TGTGCCATCGGAAATACAGGGGGCGCGGAGCCCCAGCATTTT	TRBV10-3	TRBJ1-5	many	TRBD1
CATSRVQGKGSKNIQYF	TGTGCCACCAGCAGAGTTCAGGGGAAGGGGTCCAAAAACATTCAGTACTTC	TRBV15	TRBJ2-4	few	-
CASSEVGGQYF	TGTGCCAGCAGTGAGGTGGGAGGGCAGTACTTC	TRBV2	TRBJ2-7	many	-
CASGLVVGASTLNTEAFF	TGTGCTAGTGGTTTGGTAGTAGGGGCAAGCACCCTGAACACTGAAGCTTTCTTT	TRBV12-5	TRBJ1-1	-	-
CASRNLQGGATEAFF	TGTGCCAGTAGGAACTTACAGGGCGGGGCCACTGAAGCTTTCTTT	TRBV19	TRBJ1-1	many	-
CVSKGGGSTDTQYF	TGTGTCTCGAAGGGGGGGGGAAGCACAGATACGCAGTATTTT	TRBV6-5	TRBJ2-3	many	-
CAISKPGQGHEQYF	TGTGCCATCAGTAAACCGGGACAGGGTCACGAGCAGTACTTC	TRBV10-3	TRBJ2-7	many	TRBD1